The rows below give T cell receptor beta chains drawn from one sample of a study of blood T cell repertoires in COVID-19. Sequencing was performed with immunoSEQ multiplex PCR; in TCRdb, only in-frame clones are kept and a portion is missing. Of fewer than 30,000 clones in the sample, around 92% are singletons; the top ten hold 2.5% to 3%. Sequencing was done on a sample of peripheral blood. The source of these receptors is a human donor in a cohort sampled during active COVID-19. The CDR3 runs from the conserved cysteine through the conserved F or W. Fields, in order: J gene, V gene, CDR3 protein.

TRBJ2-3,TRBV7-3,CASSPAGSTDTQYF
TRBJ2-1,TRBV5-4,CASSYQVRAEQFF
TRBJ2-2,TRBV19,CASSLQGRTGELFF
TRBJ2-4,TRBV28,CASYPASGHGNIQYF
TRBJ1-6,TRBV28,CASSSGVSPLHF
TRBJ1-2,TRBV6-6,CASSYNRGNYGYTF
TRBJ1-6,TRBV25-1,CASTPGGGLVESPLHF
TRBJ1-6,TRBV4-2,CASSQDLGRSSYNSPLHF
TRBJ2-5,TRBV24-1,CATSDGGLGTQYF
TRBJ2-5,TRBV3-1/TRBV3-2,CASSQDRAGKETQYF
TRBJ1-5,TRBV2,CASTAGGRGQPQHF
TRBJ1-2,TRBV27,CASSLQGEMGGYTF
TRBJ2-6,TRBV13,CASSSGLAGSGANVLTF
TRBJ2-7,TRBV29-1,CSVADRGRSYEQYF
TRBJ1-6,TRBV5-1,CASSLPPGESSYNSPLHF
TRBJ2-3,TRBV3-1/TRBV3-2,CASSQVLRGGSTDTQYF
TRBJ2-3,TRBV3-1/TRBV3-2,CASSQSGAGLAASTDTQYF
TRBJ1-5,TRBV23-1,CASSQSGGSNQPQHF
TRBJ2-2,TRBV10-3,CAIGGQGAPGELFF
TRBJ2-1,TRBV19,CASGGVGAYNEQFF
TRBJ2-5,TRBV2,CASSEQGLKETQYF
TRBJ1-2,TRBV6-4,CASSGDRARNYGYTF
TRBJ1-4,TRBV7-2,CASTPGQGNEKLFF
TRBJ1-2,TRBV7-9,CASSLARSGHANYGYTF
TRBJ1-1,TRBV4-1,CASSQGRGNTEAFF
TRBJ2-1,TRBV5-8,CASSGGQVSYNEQFF
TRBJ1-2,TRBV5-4,CASSLSLERNYGYTF